This T cell receptor (beta chain) was observed in a study of T-cell memory formation after mild COVID-19. In TCRdb, the 5' RACE reads were re-called with MiXCR into one record per CDR3 protein. In the table there are approximately 340,000 distinct CDR3 sequences, under 15% of which are singletons. The sequencing sample was made of PBMCs or a T cell subset sorted from them (not recorded which). The TCR comes from a man younger than 35 who had mild COVID-19 (a few samples of this study predate the infection). Cell type and time point are not known.

The CDR3 loop reads CASTPTPGGETQYF. The CDR3 DNA reads TGCGCCAGCACCCCCACCCCGGGGGGAGAGACCCAGTACTTC. V is TRBV5-1 and J is TRBJ2-5; TRBD2 agrees at 7 bases. The germline V gene has CDR1 SGHRS and CDR2 YFSETQ. Trimming took 6 bases from V and 4 from J; bases not matched to a gene: 9. CDR3 length: 14 amino acids.